This T cell receptor beta chain was sequenced during a study of cytotoxic CD8 clonotypes in ibrutinib-treated CLL. Study in general: In all, under twelve patients were relapsed/refractory, some 14 were treatment-naive and fewer than 18 were IGHV unmutated.

About this clone: The antigen is unknown.

The repertoire was sequenced with immunoSEQ multiplex PCR; TCRdb's copy has only in-frame clones and lacks some. Among approximately 130,000 clones, around 80% were seen once, and the ten largest hold around 3.3%. V was pared by 0 bases and J by 2 bases, with 10 bases of the junction left unmatched. This CDR3 has 19 amino acids. Germline CDR1 reads MGHRA; CDR2 reads YSYEKL. General study points: Sampling times, which were not matched between the groups, differed between sustained-remission patients and progressing patients.

For TCR beta libraries, about 2 micrograms of genomic DNA were obtained from cryopreserved PBMCs. The clonotype comes from a human donor with chronic lymphocytic leukemia. The sequencing here drew on PBMCs, taken after 24 months of ibrutinib treatment. V and J are TRBV4-1 and TRBJ2-5, with 12 bases identical to TRBD2. CDR3 sequence reads: CASSQDPLTSGGIQETQYF. The CDR3 DNA reads TGCGCCAGCAGCCAAGACCCTCTAACTAGCGGGGGGATACAAGAGACCCAGTACTTC.